This T cell receptor beta chain derives from a study of OX40 agonist ivuxolimab in advanced cancers. In the study overall: The costimulatory receptor OX40 (CD134) was targeted by ivuxolimab, a fully human IgG2 agonistic monoclonal antibody. Intravenous ivuxolimab was administered to patients every 2 weeks at six dose levels: 0.01, 0.1, 0.3, 1.5, 3 and 10 mg/kg. Of the approximately 50 dose-escalation patients, hepatocellular carcinoma was present in around 20, melanoma in some 15, renal cell carcinoma in 9 and head and neck cancer in 9. The dose-escalation cohort was roughly 87% male with a mean age of about 58 years, ranging from roughly 23 to 80. Prior anti-PD-1, anti-PD-L1 or anti-CTLA-4 therapy was permitted, and approximately 39% of dose-escalation patients had received checkpoint inhibitors. Partial responses occurred in three dose-escalation patients, of whom one had hepatocellular carcinoma and two had cutaneous melanoma. Peripheral TCRbeta sequencing was intended to test whether TCR sequence diversity was altered and clonal T-cell expansion was caused by ivuxolimab. The paper covers the monotherapy dose-escalation part of the phase I ivuxolimab trial, which included N of about 51 patients. Overall study outcomes, separate from this receptor: The antigen specificity of the clonally expanded peripheral T cells was not determined. In the 0.1-3.0 mg/kg groups, partial responders were among the patients with the lowest normalized peripheral clonal expansion, particularly in CD8+ T cells. After ivuxolimab, more expanded clones were found on average in CD8+ T cells than in CD4+ T cells. Low levels of normalized T-cell clonal expansion were also shown by some nonresponding patients. At doses of 0.1 to 3.0 mg/kg, clonal expansion of both CD4+ and CD8+ blood T cells was observed from baseline to week 6.

For sequencing of the TCRbeta CDR3 region, genomic DNA was extracted from the sorted cells. The immunoSEQ Assay was used to sequence the TCRbeta CDR3 regions. The source is immuneACCESS, and TCRdb retained only in-frame sequences with V and J called. Part of the clones is not carried over; for the studies checked, unresolved V genes explain less than half of this, and the remainder is unexplained. The sample has more than 70,000 clones on record, 89% of them singletons. In total, the top ten clones hold over 10% of the sample. From the cysteine through the phenylalanine, the CDR3 covers 14 amino acids. The read is trimmed to its CDR3 DNA, 42 bases read in frame from base 1. From the germline V gene, CDR1 is SNHLY and CDR2 is FYNNEI. V sheds 4 bases and J sheds 4 bases, leaving 12 bases between their ends. Of note for this clone: Its antigen specificity is not known. Qualities for individual bases were not recorded, and no much larger clone is one base off.

Patients with autoimmune disease history or receiving systemic immunosuppression were excluded from the trial. Peripheral blood for TCR sequencing was collected from all dose cohorts at baseline, on cycle 4 day 1, and on cycle 7 day 1. Samples were obtained from an open-label, multicenter, first-in-human phase I dose-escalation trial of ivuxolimab. The trial enrolled adults with locally advanced or metastatic head and neck squamous cell, hepatocellular, melanoma or renal cell carcinoma. CD4+ and CD8+ T cells were sorted separately from peripheral blood before TCR sequencing. The rearrangement combines TRBV2 with TRBJ2-3; the D region possibly corresponds to TRBD2 (5 bases align). The receptor's source is an adult with an advanced solid tumor such as melanoma, head and neck, liver or kidney cancer. This specimen was CD4+ or CD8+ T cells sorted from blood, taken in a trial of the OX40 agonist ivuxolimab. The CDR3 protein sequence reads: CASSGGGSPDTQYF. The nucleotide sequence reads as follows: TGTGCCAGCAGTGGTGGTGGGAGCCCAGATACGCAGTATTTT.